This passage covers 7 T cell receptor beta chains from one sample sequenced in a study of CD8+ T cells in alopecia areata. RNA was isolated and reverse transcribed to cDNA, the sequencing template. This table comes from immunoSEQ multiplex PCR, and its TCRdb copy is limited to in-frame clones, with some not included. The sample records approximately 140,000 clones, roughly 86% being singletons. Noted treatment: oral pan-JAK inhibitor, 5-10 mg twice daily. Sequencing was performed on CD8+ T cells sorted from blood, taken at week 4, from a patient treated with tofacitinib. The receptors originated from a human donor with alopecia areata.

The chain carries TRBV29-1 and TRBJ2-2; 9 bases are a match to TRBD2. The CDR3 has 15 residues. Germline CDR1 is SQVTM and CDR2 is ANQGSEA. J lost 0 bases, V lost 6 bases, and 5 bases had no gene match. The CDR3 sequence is CSVLAGGTNTGELFF. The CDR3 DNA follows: TGCAGCGTCCTGGCGGGGGGGACGAACACCGGGGAGCTGTTTTTT.

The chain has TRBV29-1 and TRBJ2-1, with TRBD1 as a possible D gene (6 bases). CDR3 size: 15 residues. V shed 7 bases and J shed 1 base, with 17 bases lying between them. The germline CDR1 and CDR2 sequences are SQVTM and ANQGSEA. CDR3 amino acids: CSAEGEEESYNEQFF. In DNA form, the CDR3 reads TGCAGCGCCGAGGGGGAAGAGGAGTCCTACAATGAGCAGTTCTTC.

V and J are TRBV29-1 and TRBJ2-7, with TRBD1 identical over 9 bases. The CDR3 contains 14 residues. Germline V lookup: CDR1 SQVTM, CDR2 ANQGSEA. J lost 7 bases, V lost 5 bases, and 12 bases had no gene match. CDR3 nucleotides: TGCAGCGTTCGTCTACAGGGGGCACCGGGAGAGCAGTACTTC. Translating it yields CSVRLQGAPGEQYF.

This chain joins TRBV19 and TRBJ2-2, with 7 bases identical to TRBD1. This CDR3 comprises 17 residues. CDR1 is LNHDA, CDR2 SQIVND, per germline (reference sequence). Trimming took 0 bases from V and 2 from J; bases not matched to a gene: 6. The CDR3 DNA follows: TGTGCCAGTAGTATAGATACGGACAGGCTAAACACCGGGGAGCTGTTTTTT. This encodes CASSIDTDRLNTGELFF. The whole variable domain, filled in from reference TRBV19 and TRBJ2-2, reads DGGITQSPKYLFRKEGQNVTLSCEQNLNHDAMYWYRQDPGQGLRLIYYSQIVNDFQKGDIAEGYSVSREKKESFPLTVTSAQKNPTAFYLCASSIDTDRLNTGELFFGEGSRLTVL.

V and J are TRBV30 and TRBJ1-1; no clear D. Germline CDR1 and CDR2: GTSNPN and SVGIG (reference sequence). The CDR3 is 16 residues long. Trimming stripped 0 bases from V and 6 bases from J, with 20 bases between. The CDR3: CAWSVGFFRPEAEAFF. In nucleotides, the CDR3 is TGTGCCTGGAGTGTTGGATTCTTTCGGCCCGAGGCTGAAGCTTTCTTT.

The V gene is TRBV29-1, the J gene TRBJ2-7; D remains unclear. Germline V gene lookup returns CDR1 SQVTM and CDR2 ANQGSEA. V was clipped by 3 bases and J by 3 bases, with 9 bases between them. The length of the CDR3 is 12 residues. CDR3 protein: CSVDVLGYEQYF. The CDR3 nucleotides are TGCAGCGTTGATGTGTTGGGCTACGAGCAGTACTTC.

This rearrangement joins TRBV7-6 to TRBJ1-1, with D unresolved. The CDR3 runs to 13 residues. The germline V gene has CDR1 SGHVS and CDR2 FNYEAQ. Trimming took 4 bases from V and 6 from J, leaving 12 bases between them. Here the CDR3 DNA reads TGTGCCAGCAGCTCAGACCGGGCCTCTGAAGCTTTCTTT. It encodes CASSSDRASEAFF.